This TCR beta chain emerged from a study of spatial heterogeneity in lung cancer. This clonotype was found many times. TCRdb used MiXCR to reprocess the 5' RACE reads, holding one entry per CDR3 protein. The sample lists fewer than 15,000 distinct CDR3 sequences, about 3.8% seen once, with 35% to 55% in the top ten. This CDR3 has 16 amino acids. Losses at the gene ends were 2 bases for V and 1 base for J; bases not matched to a gene: 3. Germline lookup yields CDR1 KGHSH and CDR2 LQKENI. Time point in this sample: sample taken at primary tumor resection. The TCR was taken from a male donor with early-stage non-small cell lung cancer. The sequencing here drew on PBMCs, taken at surgery. The chain couples TRBV18 to TRBJ2-2; 8 bases agree with TRBD1. CDR3 in amino acids: CASSPTGTGNTGELFF. The CDR3 DNA reads as TGTGCCAGCTCACCAACCGGGACAGGGAACACCGGGGAGCTGTTTTTT.